This TCR beta chain was sequenced for a study of STAT5B mutations in CD4+ large granular lymphocyte leukemia. The study, taken as a whole, reports: Less than 30% of private leukemic clonotypes occurred rarely in other patients' non-leukemic repertoires.

Original methodology: The detection floor for productive clonotype frequency was 2.59 x 10-5. Generated by immunoSEQ multiplex PCR, the TCRdb table keeps only in-frame clones and is missing some. D and trimming were read from the DNA, whereas the V and J calls and clone size are those reported in that table. Among just over 40,000 clones listed, approximately 84% were seen once. In the case of this clone: What it recognizes is unknown.

Sequenced: CD4+ T cells from blood buffy coats. This receptor was identified in a human donor in good health.

CDR3 in amino acids: CASSPQTGPNEKLFF. DNA for the CDR3: TGTGCCAGCTCACCACAGACAGGTCCTAATGAAAAACTGTTTTTT. The chain joins TRBV18 to TRBJ1-4; possibly TRBD1 for D (6 bases). The CDR3 loop spans 15 amino acids. V shed 1 base and J shed 3 bases, with 9 bases lying between them. CDR1 and CDR2 from the germline V gene are KGHSH and LQKENI.